This TCR beta chain is from a study of blood T cells in healthy people across ages. This clonotype appeared many times. The second PCR ran about 6 to 11 cycles with a sample-barcoded 5' primer and J-beta primers. TCRdb reprocessed the 5' RACE reads with MiXCR, giving one entry per CDR3 protein. The sample lists approximately 760,000 distinct CDR3 sequences; 20% to 25% were seen once. CDR3 size: 18 residues. The trim removed 4 bases at V and 7 bases at J, leaving 17 bases unmatched. In germline, CDR1 is SNHLY, CDR2 FYNNEI. The data were also submitted as part of a second study, on T cells of mothers and their children. Per that study: Each donor was one of three healthy Caucasian mothers or one of their six children. There were no persistent microchimeric T cell clones detected.

The chain recombines TRBV2 with TRBJ2-4; 9 bases line up with TRBD1. This clonotype was obtained from a boy between 5 and 17 years old in good health. The sample consisted of blood. CDR3 sequence: CASSAYPPGQGISNIQYF. The CDR3 nucleotides are TGTGCCAGCAGTGCATACCCTCCGGGACAGGGTATTTCGAACATTCAGTACTTC.